This TCR beta chain was sequenced for a study of blood T cell repertoires in COVID-19. Study-wide context: The study drew acute and convalescent COVID-19 samples from the United States, Italy and Spain.

Data came from immunoSEQ multiplex PCR; TCRdb stores just in-frame clones and leaves some out. The sample lists some 38,000 clones, roughly three quarters seen once, with about a sixth in the top ten. The CDR3 totals 20 residues. V lost 2 bases, J lost 4 bases, and 21 bases stayed unmatched. From germline, CDR1 is KGHSH and CDR2 LQKENI. The clonotype originates from a man aged 65 to 79 with acute or convalescent COVID-19. What was sequenced was peripheral blood. The chain is built from TRBV18 and TRBJ2-7; 9 bases agree with TRBD1. The CDR3 spells CASSPGPTPQPGQGHYEQYF. In DNA, the CDR3 is TGTGCCAGCTCACCAGGGCCCACCCCACAGCCGGGACAGGGACATTACGAGCAGTACTTC.